This TCR beta chain was sequenced for a study of T cells in Graves' hyperthyroidism and ophthalmopathy. This clonotype was detected ten times or more. Trimming shortened V by 7 bases and J by 8 bases, and 18 bases separated the two germline ends. The germline CDR1 and CDR2 sequences are LNHDA and SQIVND (reference sequence). The CDR3 extends over 15 amino acids. Regions amplified from RNA transcripts were the TCR beta CDR3 regions. The study used the HTBI primer set for a first-round RT-PCR of the TCR CDR3. TCRdb called the multiplex PCR reads again in MiXCR, with one record for every CDR3 protein. Found here are 200,000 to 250,000 distinct CDR3 sequences, about 25% of them singletons; the top ten hold roughly a third.

The source is a woman between 35 and 50 years old with Graves' ophthalmopathy. The chain is built from TRBV19 and TRBJ1-6; D remains unclear. The sample was blood. DNA for the CDR3: TGTGCCAGTACCCCAAGGCTCGGATCGGATTCACCCCTCCACTTT. This sequence encodes CASTPRLGSDSPLHF.